One and the same sample provided the 20 T cell receptor beta chains below, sequenced in a study of T-cell reconstitution after alpha-beta-depleted transplantation in children. Researchers prepared the TCRbeta library using unique molecular identifiers, the study reports. TCRdb fed the PCR reads into MiXCR, producing one record per CDR3 protein. Of approximately 390,000 distinct CDR3 sequences in the sample, 9.5% to 13% are singletons; the top ten hold roughly 6%. The sample in question was PBMCs from the stem cell graft donor, obtained from the stem cell graft. These receptors all come from a human donor who donated a stem cell graft to a child with acute myeloid leukemia.

This sequence joins TRBV20-1 and TRBJ2-3; D remains ambiguous. The V gene's germline CDR1 is DFQATT and CDR2 SNEGSKA (reference sequence). The CDR3 sequence is 12 residues long. Trimming took 4 bases from V and 1 from J, leaving 6 bases between them. The CDR3 is CSAIEGTDTQYF. CDR3 nucleotide sequence: TGCAGTGCTATAGAGGGCACAGATACGCAGTATTTT.

This clonotype turned up a few times. This chain links TRBV20-1 with TRBJ2-7; 8 bases align to TRBD1. Germline CDR1 and CDR2: DFQATT and SNEGSKA (reference sequence). V lost 5 bases and J lost 6; bases outside the gene matches: 12. The CDR3 runs 14 residues. CDR3 nucleotide sequence: TGCAGTGCTGTTAGATGGGACAGGTCTGGCGAGCAGTACGTC. As protein: CSAVRWDRSGEQYV.

The chain's CDR3 is CSAYRVAGGNTDTQYF. The CDR3 DNA reads TGCAGTGCTTACCGCGTAGCGGGAGGGAACACAGATACGCAGTATTTT. The V gene is TRBV20-1, the J gene TRBJ2-3; 11 positions agree with TRBD2. Germline V gives CDR1 DFQATT, CDR2 SNEGSKA (reference sequence). CDR3 size: 16 residues. J lost 2 bases, V lost 5 bases, and 9 bases had no gene match.

The chain recombines TRBV5-1 with TRBJ2-3; 15 bases map to TRBD2. Germline CDR1 reads SGHRS; CDR2 reads YFSETQ. The V gene end was trimmed by 4 bases and the J gene end by 2 bases; junction bases not matched to a gene: 5. The CDR3 loop spans 17 amino acids. CDR3 protein: CASSMGLAGGFTDTQYF. The CDR3 nucleotides are TGCGCCAGCAGCATGGGACTAGCGGGAGGATTCACAGATACGCAGTATTTT.

The gene calls are TRBV7-2 and TRBJ1-5, with TRBD1 as a possible D gene (5 bases). The CDR3 contains 15 residues. V was clipped by 5 bases and J by 6 bases, with 17 bases between them. Germline V gene data show CDR1 as SGHTA and CDR2 as FQGNSA. The CDR3 sequence is CASSPQGPGGQPQHF. DNA of the CDR3: TGTGCCAGCAGCCCTCAGGGTCCCGGGGGTCAGCCCCAGCATTTT.

The chain joins TRBV5-6 to TRBJ1-2; the D gene is possibly TRBD1 (5 bases). The CDR3 is 16 residues long. With 0 bases removed from V and 0 bases from J, the gap between germline ends came to 12 bases. Germline CDR1 reads SGHDT; CDR2 reads YYEEEE. CDR3 residues: CASSLGQGRANYGYTF. CDR3 nucleotide sequence: TGTGCCAGCAGCTTGGGGCAGGGCAGGGCTAACTATGGCTACACCTTC.

This chain connects TRBV15 to TRBJ2-3, with no clear D. The germline gives CDR1 LNHNV, CDR2 YYDKDF (reference sequence). The V end was cut by 3 bases, the J end by 2 bases, with 6 bases between. The CDR3 extends over 13 amino acids. Written as DNA, the CDR3 is TGTGCCACCAGCAGGACCCTCACAGATACGCAGTATTTT. Encoded protein: CATSRTLTDTQYF.

This clonotype has a handful of counts. V usage is TRBV15 and J usage is TRBJ2-1; 8 positions agree with TRBD1. CDR3 length: 16 residues. The J segment lost 10 bases and the V segment lost 0 bases, leaving 11 bases of the junction unmatched. CDR1 and CDR2 from the germline V gene are LNHNV and YYDKDF (reference sequence). DNA of the CDR3: TGTGCCACCAGCAGAGACAGGGGGCTTGGAGCTCGGGAGCAGTTCTTC. Protein: CATSRDRGLGAREQFF.

This sequence joins TRBV12-3 or TRBV12-4 and TRBJ2-2; possibly TRBD2 for D (6 bases). This CDR3 comprises 14 residues. V dropped 7 bases and J dropped 1 base, with 10 bases sitting between them. CDR3 DNA: TGTGCCAGCACGGGACTGGAGAACACCGGGGAGCTGTTTTTT. It yields the protein CASTGLENTGELFF.

The chain couples TRBV7-2 to TRBJ1-2; the D gene is possibly TRBD1 (6 bases). The CDR3 is 14 residues long. The germline CDR1 and CDR2 sequences are SGHTA and FQGNSA. Deletions cut 2 bases from V and 2 bases from J, with 9 bases between. In DNA form, the CDR3 reads TGTGCCAGCAGCTTAACAGGGAAGAACTATGGCTACACCTTC. It codes for CASSLTGKNYGYTF.

The genes are TRBV6-2 or TRBV6-3 and TRBJ1-5; tentative D call: TRBD1 (5 bases). CDR3 length equals 13 residues. V dropped 11 bases and J dropped 6 bases, with 17 bases sitting between them. Germline-derived CDR1 and CDR2 are MNHEY and SVGEGT. CDR3 bases: TGTGCCGTCCAGGGATTGGGCGGTCAGCCCCAGCATTTT. Its translation is CAVQGLGGQPQHF.

This chain links TRBV20-1 with TRBJ1-5, with D possibly TRBD1 on 5 matching bases. Trimming took 5 bases from V and 0 from J, leaving 20 bases between them. Germline values: CDR1 DFQATT, CDR2 SNEGSKA (reference sequence). The CDR3 has 17 residues. CDR3 DNA: TGCAGTGCTGTGGAGGCGAGGGGCTTTTATAGCAATCAGCCCCAGCATTTT. Translating gives CSAVEARGFYSNQPQHF.

The sample holds many counts of this clonotype. The rearrangement uses TRBV5-1 and TRBJ2-3, with 11 positions matching TRBD2. V lost 4 bases and J lost 5; bases outside the gene matches: 6. The CDR3 loop spans 15 amino acids. Germline V lookup: CDR1 SGHRS, CDR2 YFSETQ. The chain's CDR3 is CASSAGTSGGDTQYF. CDR3 nucleotide sequence: TGCGCCAGCAGCGCCGGGACTAGCGGAGGAGATACGCAGTATTTT.

This clonotype was seen a few times. The V call is TRBV11-2, the J call TRBJ2-7; the D is unclear. V was cut by 5 bases and J by 7 bases, with 27 bases left in between. CDR1 SGHAT and CDR2 FQNNGV come from the germline V gene. CDR3 length equals 17 residues. The chain's CDR3 is CASSPPRLGINLREQYF. The DNA of the CDR3 is TGTGCCAGCAGCCCTCCTCGGTTGGGGATCAATTTACGAGAGCAGTACTTC.

This clonotype has ten or more counts. The CDR3 bases are TGTGCCAGCAGCAGATCAGGGGTACAAGAGACCCAGTACTTC. This gives the protein CASSRSGVQETQYF. This chain uses TRBV7-8 with TRBJ2-5; a weak D match, TRBD1 (6 bases). The germline V gene has CDR1 SGHVS and CDR2 FQNEAQ. This CDR3 comprises 14 residues. The germline V and J ends were trimmed by 5 bases and 2 bases, with 12 bases remaining between them.

At least ten counts were recorded for this clonotype. CDR3 amino acids: CSASTPEGRGLNEQFF. Here the CDR3 DNA reads TGCAGTGCTAGTACCCCTGAAGGTCGGGGACTCAATGAGCAGTTCTTC. J is TRBJ2-1 and V is TRBV20-1; D might be TRBD2 (6 bases). Germline V lookup: CDR1 DFQATT, CDR2 SNEGSKA (reference sequence). V shed 3 bases and J shed 6 bases, with 21 bases lying between them. The CDR3 is 16 residues long.

V gene TRBV20-1 combines with J gene TRBJ1-1; perhaps TRBD1 as D (5 bases). The CDR3 is 15 amino acids. Germline CDR1 is DFQATT and CDR2 is SNEGSKA (reference sequence). V dropped 2 bases and J dropped 1 base, with 14 bases sitting between them. CDR3 in amino acids: CSARTPGRQNTEAFF. DNA for the CDR3: TGCAGTGCTAGAACCCCGGGACGGCAGAACACTGAAGCTTTCTTT.

This clonotype has a handful of counts. The genes are TRBV20-1 and TRBJ1-5; 10 nucleotides match TRBD1. The CDR3 length is 14 residues. After removal of 2 bases from V and 6 bases from J, the junction contained 4 bases not matched to a gene. Germline CDR1 reads DFQATT; CDR2 reads SNEGSKA (reference sequence). The CDR3 DNA reads TGCAGTGCTAGACCGGGACAGGGGAGTCAGCCCCAGCATTTT. Protein sequence: CSARPGQGSQPQHF.

The rearrangement links TRBV11-2 to TRBJ2-3; D unclear. Trimming left V 5 bases short and J 5 bases short, with 8 bases between. Germline V gene sequence: CDR1 SGHAT, CDR2 FQNNGV. The length of the CDR3 is 12 residues. CDR3 loop: CASSPSRDTQYF. The CDR3 nucleotides are TGTGCCAGCAGCCCTTCTAGAGATACGCAGTATTTT.

The chain couples TRBV7-9 to TRBJ2-5; D gene ambiguous. The CDR3 is made up of 17 amino acids. Trimming cost V 1 base and J 1 base, with 16 bases left between them. Germline loops: CDR1 SEHNR, CDR2 FQNEAQ (reference sequence). CDR3 in DNA: TGTGCCAGCAGCTTAGGTGGGCCGATCCTGCGCCAAGAGACCCAGTACTTC. Protein product: CASSLGGPILRQETQYF.